The 17 T cell receptor beta chains listed next were all sequenced from one sample in a study of cytomegalovirus exposure and HLA in healthy donors. The protocol was immunoSEQ multiplex PCR, while the TCRdb copy is restricted to in-frame clones and leaves out a portion. Altogether some 180,000 clones are present, about 89% being singletons, with the ten largest covering less than 9.5%. The sequenced sample was PBMCs. Every receptor here comes from a man aged 30-40 years in good health and CMV-seropositive.

The V and J genes are TRBV4-3 and TRBJ1-1; 7 nucleotides match TRBD1. Trimming at V came to 1 base and at J to 5 bases, leaving 7 bases not matched to a gene. The CDR3 runs 15 residues. The germline V gene encodes CDR1 LGHNA and CDR2 YSLEER. The CDR3 protein is CASSQGQGWRTEAFF. The CDR3 bases are TGCGCCAGCAGCCAAGGACAGGGATGGAGAACTGAAGCTTTCTTT.

This clone showed up just once. The rearrangement joins TRBV4-1 to TRBJ2-7; possible D gene TRBD2, 5 bases. Trimming stripped 3 bases from V and 6 bases from J, with 18 bases between. The germline CDR1 and CDR2 sequences are MGHRA and YSYEKL. The CDR3 sequence is 15 residues long. The CDR3 DNA is TGCGCCAGCAGCCACATGCGGGTACCCGGGTTCGAGCAGTACTTC. Residues: CASSHMRVPGFEQYF.

Of note for this clone: Other DNA sequences within the sample encode an identical CDR3. The gene calls are TRBV27 and TRBJ2-3; weak D call: TRBD2 (6 bases). CDR3 length: 14 residues. V was clipped by 6 bases and J by 1 base, with 11 bases between them. Germline loops: CDR1 MNHEY, CDR2 SMNVEV (reference sequence). The CDR3, as DNA: TGTGCCAGCAGCCCAACGGGGGGCACAGATACGCAGTATTTT. Residues: CASSPTGGTDTQYF.

This sequence joins TRBV4-3 and TRBJ2-7; D is unresolved. V lost 4 bases and J lost 5, with 18 bases in between. This CDR3 has 15 amino acids. Germline V lookup: CDR1 LGHNA, CDR2 YSLEER. The CDR3 spells CASSPETRPLDEQYF. The DNA for the CDR3 is TGCGCCAGCAGCCCAGAGACTCGCCCGCTGGACGAGCAGTACTTC.

Only one count was recorded for this clone. The gene calls are TRBV6-5 and TRBJ2-7; D gene unclear. Germline assignment: CDR1 MNHEY and CDR2 SVGAGI. V lost 8 bases to trimming and J lost 3 bases, with 11 bases between them. This CDR3 region has 12 residues. The DNA of the CDR3 is TGTGCCAGCCGCTCGAGCTACTACGAGCAGTACTTC. It translates to CASRSSYYEQYF.

The chain is built from TRBV6-6 and TRBJ2-7; 8 bases are shared with TRBD1. The CDR3 length is 14 residues. With 7 bases clipped from V and 4 bases from J, the junction kept 9 bases outside the gene matches. CDR1 MNHNY and CDR2 SVGAGI come from the germline V gene (reference sequence). CDR3 nucleotide sequence: TGTGCCAGCAATCGTGGACAGGGCGGGTACGAGCAGTACTTC. Translation: CASNRGQGGYEQYF.

This clone has just one count. The chain couples TRBV27 to TRBJ1-4; the D gene is possibly TRBD1 (6 bases). V was cut by 6 bases and J by 8 bases, with 13 bases left in between. Germline lookup yields CDR1 MNHEY and CDR2 SMNVEV (reference sequence). The CDR3 runs 13 residues. CDR3: CASSPRGYEKLFF. Here the CDR3 DNA reads TGTGCCAGCAGCCCAAGGGGGTACGAAAAACTGTTTTTT.

The V gene is TRBV30, the J gene TRBJ1-5; tentatively, D is TRBD1 (5 bases). The ends were cut back, 0 bases at V and 5 bases at J, with 14 bases in the middle. In germline, CDR1 is GTSNPN, CDR2 SVGIG (reference sequence). The CDR3 is 15 residues long. The CDR3 region is CAWSVKGWADQPQHF. DNA of the CDR3: TGTGCCTGGAGTGTAAAGGGGTGGGCAGATCAGCCCCAGCATTTT.

This clone was seen a handful of times. V is TRBV2 and J is TRBJ2-1, with TRBD2 matching 10 bases. The CDR3 totals 18 residues. Germline V CDR1 and CDR2: SNHLY, FYNNEI. The ends lost 1 base at V and 6 bases at J; junction bases unmatched: 12. CDR3 amino acids: CASSEVISGGTRRNEQFF. CDR3 sequence (DNA): TGTGCCAGCAGTGAAGTAATTAGCGGGGGGACCAGACGCAATGAGCAGTTCTTC.

The chain employs TRBV7-9 and TRBJ1-5; no clear D gene. Per the germline V gene, CDR1 is SEHNR and CDR2 is FQNEAQ (reference sequence). The CDR3 is made up of 12 amino acids. Trimming stripped 5 bases from V and 4 bases from J, with 6 bases between. Here the CDR3 DNA reads TGTGCCAGCAGCGAAGCTAATCAGCCCCAGCATTTT. Its translation is CASSEANQPQHF.

The chain joins TRBV9 to TRBJ2-1, with 9 bases fitting TRBD1. CDR1 is SGDLS, CDR2 YYNGEE, per germline. This CDR3 is built from 15 residues. The V segment lost 3 bases and the J segment 8 bases; nucleotides outside the gene matches: 9. This chain's CDR3 is CASSALDRGVDEQFF. CDR3 nucleotide sequence: TGTGCCAGCAGCGCACTGGACAGGGGAGTCGATGAGCAGTTCTTC.

V and J are TRBV10-3 and TRBJ1-1, with no clear D. The germline gives CDR1 ENHRY, CDR2 SYGVKD. The V end was cut by 2 bases, the J end by 1 base, with 5 bases between. CDR3 length: 13 amino acids. DNA for the CDR3: TGTGCCATCAGTGAGGCGCGGAACACTGAAGCTTTCTTT. This sequence encodes CAISEARNTEAFF.

The chain employs TRBV6-1 and TRBJ1-4; the D is unclear. Between the trimmed V and J ends, which lost 2 bases and 4 bases, there was a span of 11 bases. CDR1 is MNHNS and CDR2 is SASEGT in the germline V gene. This CDR3 has 15 amino acids. For the CDR3, the DNA is TGTGCCAGCAGTGAATCGCCAGATTTTAATGAAAAACTGTTTTTT. This codes for CASSESPDFNEKLFF.

The chain has TRBV5-8 and TRBJ2-4; D might be TRBD1 (6 bases). The CDR3 has 18 residues. Between the trimmed V and J ends, which lost 7 bases and 0 bases, there was a span of 23 bases. Germline V gives CDR1 SGHTS, CDR2 YDEGEE. CDR3: CASERAPGQIIAKNIQYF. The CDR3 DNA reads as TGTGCCAGCGAACGGGCCCCGGGACAAATAATAGCCAAAAACATTCAGTACTTC.

The CDR3 coding sequence is TGCGCCAGCAGCCCGGAGGACTATGGCTACACCTTC. Translated: CASSPEDYGYTF. The chain is built from TRBV5-1 and TRBJ1-2, with D hard to call. V lost 4 bases and J lost 3, with 7 bases in between. The CDR3 spans 12 residues. The germline V gene has CDR1 SGHRS and CDR2 YFSETQ.

The V gene is TRBV9, the J gene TRBJ2-1, with TRBD2 matching over 11 bases. Germline assignment: CDR1 SGDLS and CDR2 YYNGEE. V shed 4 bases and J 3 bases; nucleotides not matched to a gene: 15. The CDR3 has 19 amino acids. In DNA, the CDR3 is TGTGCCAGCAGCAGCGGAGGGGTAGCGGGAGGGATCTTCTACAATGAGCAGTTCTTC. Its protein product is CASSSGGVAGGIFYNEQFF.

V gene TRBV7-6 combines with J gene TRBJ1-2, with TRBD1 as a possible D gene (6 bases). Trimming took 5 bases from V and 10 from J, leaving 14 bases between them. CDR3 size: 12 residues. Per the germline V gene, CDR1 is SGHVS and CDR2 is FNYEAQ. CDR3 coding DNA: TGTGCCAGCAGCGTGGCGGACAGATCCTACACCTTC. Residues: CASSVADRSYTF.